The rows below give T cell receptor beta chains drawn from one sample of a study of blood T cell repertoires in COVID-19. TCRdb's copy holds only in-frame clones and misses some; the assay was immunoSEQ multiplex PCR. The repertoire has 90,000 to 130,000 clones, 82% of them found once; the top ten carry about 17%. Sequenced material: peripheral blood. The receptors originated from a woman in her fifties or sixties with acute or convalescent COVID-19. Each CDR3 is given with its conserved first and last residue. The D gene is left open where the match is weak. Clone size is not always given. Where it is, it says once, few, many or a class for expanded clones.

j_gene	v_gene	abundance	d_gene	CDR3nt	CDR3aa
TRBJ1-2	TRBV2	NA	TRBD1	TGTGCCAGCAGAGATGACGGGACAGGGGAACTTGGCTACACCTTC	CASRDDGTGELGYTF
TRBJ1-5	TRBV6-6	once	NA	TGTGCCAGCAGTTACTCTACGGTGTTCAATCAGCCCCAGCATTTT	CASSYSTVFNQPQHF
TRBJ1-3	TRBV5-1	NA	TRBD1	TGCGCCAGCAGCAAACAAAGGACAGGGGCTGGAAACACCATATATTTT	CASSKQRTGAGNTIYF
TRBJ1-2	TRBV23-1	NA	NA	TGCGCCAGAAGGGCGACAGCTATGGGCTATGGCTACACCTTC	CARRATAMGYGYTF
TRBJ2-3	TRBV7-9	NA	TRBD1	TGTGCCAGCAGCCCCCCCGGGACAGGGGTAACGGATACGCAGTATTTT	CASSPPGTGVTDTQYF
TRBJ2-7	TRBV29-1	few	TRBD1	TGCAGCGTTGCCCGGGACAGGGAACCGACCGAGCAGTACTTC	CSVARDREPTEQYF
TRBJ2-1	TRBV4-3	few	NA	TGCGCCAGCAGCCAAGATGGAAACAGGCTCAATGAGCAGTTCTTC	CASSQDGNRLNEQFF
TRBJ2-6	TRBV6-2/TRBV6-3	NA	TRBD2	TGTGCCAGCAGTTACGGGGGGGAAGGGGCCAACGTCCTGACTTTC	CASSYGGEGANVLTF
TRBJ2-5	TRBV5-1	many	TRBD1	TGCGCCAGCAGCTCCCGGACAGGGGGCGGCGAGACCCAGTACTTC	CASSSRTGGGETQYF
TRBJ2-7	TRBV6-2/TRBV6-3	NA	NA	TGTGCCAGCAGCCAGAGCTCCTACGAGCAGTACTTC	CASSQSSYEQYF
TRBJ1-6	TRBV28	NA	TRBD1	TGTGCCAGCAGGATCAGGGGGGCGTCTTATAATTCACCCCTCCACTTT	CASRIRGASYNSPLHF
TRBJ2-1	TRBV12-3/TRBV12-4	few	NA	TGTGCCAGCAGTTTCGCGGGTCATGAGCAGTTCTTC	CASSFAGHEQFF
TRBJ2-7	TRBV29-1	NA	TRBD1	TGCAGCGTTGGTGACAGGGGGCCATACGAGCAGTACTTC	CSVGDRGPYEQYF
TRBJ1-1	TRBV29-1	NA	NA	TGCAGCGTCGGCCAGGCCCAAGGCACTGAAGCTTTCTTT	CSVGQAQGTEAFF
TRBJ1-6	TRBV6-5	few	TRBD1	TGTGCCAGCAATCCCCGGGACAGAAGCAATTCACCCCTCCACTTT	CASNPRDRSNSPLHF
TRBJ2-1	TRBV7-6	NA	TRBD1	TGTGCCAGCAGCTTAGTAGGGGACAGCTCCTACAATGAGCAGTTCTTC	CASSLVGDSSYNEQFF
TRBJ2-1	TRBV7-2	NA	TRBD2	TGTGCCAGCCAACGCGGACTAGCAAACAATGAGCAGTTCTTC	CASQRGLANNEQFF
TRBJ2-3	TRBV30	once	TRBD1	TGTGCCTGGAATTCAGGGGTAGGGCAGGGGGTAGATACGCAGTATTTT	CAWNSGVGQGVDTQYF
TRBJ2-7	TRBV11-2	NA	NA	TGTGCCAGCAGCTTAGAACCCTACGGGGGAACTAACTACGAGCAGTACTTC	CASSLEPYGGTNYEQYF
TRBJ1-4	TRBV7-9	NA	NA	TGTGCCAGCAGCCCCCCCCTCCGGGGGTCAAATGAAAAACTGTTTTTT	CASSPPLRGSNEKLFF
TRBJ1-2	TRBV24-1	NA	NA	TGTGCCACCAGGGATCGACAGGACCTCTATGGCTACACCTTC	CATRDRQDLYGYTF
TRBJ2-1	TRBV5-1	NA	TRBD2	TGCGCCAGCAGCCCGAGGCGGGGGGGCCAGCGTGAGCAGTTCTTC	CASSPRRGGQREQFF
TRBJ1-5	TRBV30	NA	TRBD1	TGTGCCTGGAGTCGACAGGGGAGCAATCAGCCCCAGCATTTT	CAWSRQGSNQPQHF
TRBJ1-5	TRBV6-2/TRBV6-3	few	TRBD1	TGTGCCAGCAGTCGAGGGACAGGGGCTCAGCCCCAGCATTTT	CASSRGTGAQPQHF
TRBJ1-4	TRBV2	once	TRBD1	TGTGCCAGCAGTTTCCAGGGGGCCCCTAATGAAAAACTGTTTTTT	CASSFQGAPNEKLFF
TRBJ1-1	TRBV27	NA	TRBD1	TGTGCCAGCAGTTTAGGGACAGTCCGGAACACTGAAGCTTTCTTT	CASSLGTVRNTEAFF
TRBJ1-5	TRBV4-3	NA	NA	TGCGCCAGCAGCCAAGGTCGCCAGGGAGGGCCCCAGCATTTT	CASSQGRQGGPQHF
TRBJ1-6	TRBV3-1/TRBV3-2	NA	TRBD1	TGTGCCAGCAGTTTCCAACGGACAGGGGCATATTCACCCCTCCACTTT	CASSFQRTGAYSPLHF
TRBJ1-4	TRBV7-9	NA	TRBD1	TGTGCCAGCAGCCGTACCGGGACAGGGGGGAATGAAAAACTGTTTTTT	CASSRTGTGGNEKLFF
TRBJ2-1	TRBV5-6	few	TRBD1	TGTGCCAGCAGGTCCGGGACAGGGCTGAATGAGCAGTTCTTC	CASRSGTGLNEQFF
TRBJ1-1	TRBV29-1	NA	NA	TGCAGCGTTGAGGGCAAAGGGGGAGCTGAAGCTTTCTTT	CSVEGKGGAEAFF
TRBJ2-7	TRBV5-6	few	TRBD1	TGTGCCAGCAGCTCGGGGCCGGGACAGGGTTACGAGCAGTACTTC	CASSSGPGQGYEQYF
TRBJ1-4	TRBV29-1	NA	NA	TGCAGCGTCCCGGATTCGGGGGAAAAACTGTTTTTT	CSVPDSGEKLFF
TRBJ2-7	TRBV3-1/TRBV3-2	NA	TRBD1	TGTGCCAGCAGCCGCGGACAGGGATTCTGCCCTGCCTACGAGCAGTACTTC	CASSRGQGFCPAYEQYF
TRBJ1-3	TRBV2	NA	TRBD1	TGTGCCAGCAACAGCCTACAGGGGGAAGGAAACACCATATATTTT	CASNSLQGEGNTIYF
TRBJ1-6	TRBV4-3	NA	NA	TGCGCCAGCAGCCAAGATGTGGGGGCTAGTGTCTCACCCCTCCACTTT	CASSQDVGASVSPLHF
TRBJ1-2	TRBV3-1/TRBV3-2	NA	NA	TGTGCCAGCAGCCAATTTACGACTATGGGCTACACCTTC	CASSQFTTMGYTF
TRBJ1-1	TRBV4-3	NA	NA	TGCGCCAGCAGCCAGGTTGAGGTTGGGGAAGCTTTCTTT	CASSQVEVGEAFF
TRBJ2-3	TRBV4-2	NA	TRBD2	TGTGCCAGCAGCCAAGATCCCCAGGGAGCGGGGGCGGGAGATACGCAGTATTTT	CASSQDPQGAGAGDTQYF
TRBJ2-7	TRBV6-2/TRBV6-3	NA	TRBD1	TGTGCCAGCAGCAACGGGGACAGGGGGCCGGGCGAGCAGTACTTC	CASSNGDRGPGEQYF
TRBJ2-1	TRBV4-3	NA	TRBD1	TGCGCCAGCAGCCAGAGACAGGGGGCGTTAGGGGCCAATGAGCAGTTCTTC	CASSQRQGALGANEQFF
TRBJ2-7	TRBV13	NA	NA	TGTGCCAGCAGCTTACGGTCCAGGTCCTACGAGCAGTACTTC	CASSLRSRSYEQYF
TRBJ1-1	TRBV7-2	NA	NA	TGTGCCAGCCTCATACAGGGGAACACTGAAGCTTTCTTT	CASLIQGNTEAFF
TRBJ1-1	TRBV30	NA	NA	TGTGCCTGGAGTACCGGGACTAACAAGAGGACTGAAGCTTTCTTT	CAWSTGTNKRTEAFF
TRBJ1-4	TRBV28	few	TRBD1	TGTGCCAGCAACGACAGGGCAGAAAAACTGTTTTTT	CASNDRAEKLFF
TRBJ2-3	TRBV27	NA	NA	TGTGCCAGCAGAAAGGGAGGCACAGATACGCAGTATTTT	CASRKGGTDTQYF
TRBJ1-6	TRBV12-1	NA	NA	TGTGCCAGCAGCTTTGTCCAGGGGCTTACCTATAATTCACCCCTCCACTTT	CASSFVQGLTYNSPLHF
TRBJ2-5	TRBV3-1/TRBV3-2	NA	TRBD1	TGTGCCAGCAGCCGCCGGACAGGGGCAGAGACCCAGTACTTC	CASSRRTGAETQYF
TRBJ1-5	TRBV30	NA	NA	TGTGCCTGGAGTGTACGGAGCAATCAGCCCCAGCATTTT	CAWSVRSNQPQHF
TRBJ2-2	TRBV20-1	NA	TRBD2	TGCAGTGCTAGTTTTAATGGCGGGGGAAACACCGGGGAGCTGTTTTTT	CSASFNGGGNTGELFF
TRBJ1-2	TRBV30	once	NA	TGTGCCTGGAGTGTCGCGTCGGCGGCTGGCTACACCTTC	CAWSVASAAGYTF
TRBJ1-2	TRBV4-1	NA	NA	TGCGCCAGCAGCCAAGTACCCATCGCACCGCGGGGCTACACCTTC	CASSQVPIAPRGYTF
TRBJ1-2	TRBV9	NA	NA	TGTGCCAGCAGCGTGTCATTCCGGGACTCCAACACCTTC	CASSVSFRDSNTF
TRBJ1-1	TRBV18	few	NA	TGTGCCAGCTCACAAGACAGAGGCCTCACTGAAGCTTTCTTT	CASSQDRGLTEAFF